The clone carrying this T cell receptor (beta chain) appeared many times. The record originates from a study of early T cells in non-severe SARS-CoV-2 infection. Overall study: Sequencing input comprised bulk RNA from unsorted whole blood; chain pairing was not available.

Individual cDNA molecules were tagged with unique molecular identifiers, the study reported. TCRdb fed the 5' RACE reads into MiXCR, producing one record per CDR3 protein. This sample carries more than 25,000 distinct CDR3 sequences, approximately 5.4% of them seen once, and the ten largest clones take around 1%. Sequenced: whole blood. This receptor was identified in an adult who was a healthcare worker with PCR-confirmed SARS-CoV-2 infection or an uninfected control (not recorded which).

The CDR3 reads CSAAPGENTGELFF. In DNA, the CDR3 is TGCAGTGCCGCCCCAGGGGAGAACACCGGGGAGCTGTTTTTT. This sequence joins TRBV20-1 and TRBJ2-2, with a possible D match to TRBD1 (6 bases). CDR3 length: 14 amino acids. The germline V gene has CDR1 DFQATT and CDR2 SNEGSKA (reference sequence). Trimming took 6 bases from V and 1 from J, leaving 12 bases between them.